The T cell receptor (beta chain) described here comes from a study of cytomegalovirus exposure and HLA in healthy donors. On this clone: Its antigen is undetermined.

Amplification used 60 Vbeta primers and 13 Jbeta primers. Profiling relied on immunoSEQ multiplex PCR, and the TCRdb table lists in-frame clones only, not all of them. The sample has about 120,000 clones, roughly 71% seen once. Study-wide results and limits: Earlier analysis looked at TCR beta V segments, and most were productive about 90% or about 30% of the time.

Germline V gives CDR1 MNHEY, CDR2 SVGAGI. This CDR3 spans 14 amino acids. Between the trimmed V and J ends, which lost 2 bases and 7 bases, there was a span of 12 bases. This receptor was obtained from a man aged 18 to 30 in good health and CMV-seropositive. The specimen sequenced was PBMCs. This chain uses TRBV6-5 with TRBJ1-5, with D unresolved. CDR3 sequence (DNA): TGTGCCAGCAGTTACGGAGGGCGCGGCCAGCCCCAGCATTTT. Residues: CASSYGGRGQPQHF.